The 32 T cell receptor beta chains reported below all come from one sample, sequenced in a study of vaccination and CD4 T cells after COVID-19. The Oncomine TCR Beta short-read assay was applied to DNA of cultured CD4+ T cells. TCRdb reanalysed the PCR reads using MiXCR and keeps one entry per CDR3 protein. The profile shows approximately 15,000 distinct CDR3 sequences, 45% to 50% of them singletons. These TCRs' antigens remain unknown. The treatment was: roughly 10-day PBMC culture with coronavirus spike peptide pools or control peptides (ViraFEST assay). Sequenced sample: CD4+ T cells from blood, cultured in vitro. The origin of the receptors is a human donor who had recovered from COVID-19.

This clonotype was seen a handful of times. The CDR3 sequence is CASSPQGEQYF. The CDR3 nucleotides are TGTGCCAGCAGCCCTCAGGGAGAGCAGTACTTC. V usage is TRBV11-1 and J usage is TRBJ2-7; weak D call: TRBD1 (5 bases). V was pared by 5 bases and J by 7 bases, with 9 bases between. Per germline, CDR1 SGHAT and CDR2 FQDESV (reference sequence). This CDR3 comprises 11 residues.

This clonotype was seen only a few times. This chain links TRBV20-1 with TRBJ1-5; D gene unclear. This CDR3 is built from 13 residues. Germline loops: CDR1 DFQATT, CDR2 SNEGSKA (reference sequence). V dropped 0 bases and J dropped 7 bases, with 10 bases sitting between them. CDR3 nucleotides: TGCAGTGCTAGAGATCTTCGTCAACAGCCCCAGCATTTT. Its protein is CSARDLRQQPQHF.

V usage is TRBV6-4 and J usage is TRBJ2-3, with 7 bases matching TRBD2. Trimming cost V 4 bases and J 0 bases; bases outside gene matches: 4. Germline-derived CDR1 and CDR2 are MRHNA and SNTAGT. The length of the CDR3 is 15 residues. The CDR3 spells CASSGGAGSTDTQYF. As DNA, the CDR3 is TGTGCCAGCAGTGGCGGAGCGGGAAGCACAGATACGCAGTATTTT.

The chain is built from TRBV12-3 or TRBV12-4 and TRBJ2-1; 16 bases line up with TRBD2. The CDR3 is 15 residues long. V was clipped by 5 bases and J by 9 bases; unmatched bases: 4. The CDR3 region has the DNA TGTGCCAGCAGTGAAGGGACTAGCGGGAGGGGTGAGCAGTTCTTC. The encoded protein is CASSEGTSGRGEQFF.

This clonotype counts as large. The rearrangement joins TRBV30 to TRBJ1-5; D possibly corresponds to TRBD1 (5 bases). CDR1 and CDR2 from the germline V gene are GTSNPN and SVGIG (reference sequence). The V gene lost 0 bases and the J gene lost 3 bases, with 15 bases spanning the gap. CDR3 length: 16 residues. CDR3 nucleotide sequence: TGTGCCTGGAGTGTACCAGGAAGGGACCACAATCAGCCCCAGCATTTT. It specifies CAWSVPGRDHNQPQHF.

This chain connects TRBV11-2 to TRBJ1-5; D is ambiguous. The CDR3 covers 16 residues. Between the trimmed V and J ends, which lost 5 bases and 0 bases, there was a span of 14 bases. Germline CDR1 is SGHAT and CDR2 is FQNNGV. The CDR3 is CASSPTGRYSNQPQHF. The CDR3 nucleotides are TGTGCCAGCAGCCCCACGGGCCGTTATAGCAATCAGCCCCAGCATTTT.

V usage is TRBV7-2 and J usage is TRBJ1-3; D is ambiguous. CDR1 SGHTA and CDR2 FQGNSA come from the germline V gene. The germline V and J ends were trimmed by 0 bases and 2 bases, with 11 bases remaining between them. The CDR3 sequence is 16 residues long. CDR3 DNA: TGTGCCAGCAGCTTAGCGCATGGAAGCCCTGGAAACACCATATATTTT. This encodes CASSLAHGSPGNTIYF.

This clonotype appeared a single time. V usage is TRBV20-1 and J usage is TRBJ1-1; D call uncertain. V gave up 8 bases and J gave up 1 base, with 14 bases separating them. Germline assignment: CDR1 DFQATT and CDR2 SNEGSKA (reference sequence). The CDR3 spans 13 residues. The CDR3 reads CSSPPWGNTEAFF. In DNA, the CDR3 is TGCAGTTCTCCTCCGTGGGGGAACACTGAAGCTTTCTTT.

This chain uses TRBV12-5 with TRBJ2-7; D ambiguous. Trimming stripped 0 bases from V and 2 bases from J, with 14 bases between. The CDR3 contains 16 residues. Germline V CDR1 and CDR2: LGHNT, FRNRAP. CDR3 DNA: TGTGCTAGTGGTTTGGTACGGCTTTGGGAAACCTACGAGCAGTACTTC. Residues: CASGLVRLWETYEQYF.

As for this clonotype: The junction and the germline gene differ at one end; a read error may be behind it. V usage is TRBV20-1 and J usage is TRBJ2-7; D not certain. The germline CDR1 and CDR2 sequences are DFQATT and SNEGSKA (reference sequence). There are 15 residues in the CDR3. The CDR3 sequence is CSAREQHLAIYEQYF. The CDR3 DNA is TGCAGTGCTCGAGAGCAACATCTTGCCATTTACGAGCAGTACTTC.

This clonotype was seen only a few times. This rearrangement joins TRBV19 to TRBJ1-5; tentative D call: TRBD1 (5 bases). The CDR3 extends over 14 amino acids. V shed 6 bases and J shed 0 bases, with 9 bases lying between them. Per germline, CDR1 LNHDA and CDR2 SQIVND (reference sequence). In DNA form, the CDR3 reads TGTGCCAGTAGGGTGACAGATAGCAATCAGCCCCAGCATTTT. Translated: CASRVTDSNQPQHF.

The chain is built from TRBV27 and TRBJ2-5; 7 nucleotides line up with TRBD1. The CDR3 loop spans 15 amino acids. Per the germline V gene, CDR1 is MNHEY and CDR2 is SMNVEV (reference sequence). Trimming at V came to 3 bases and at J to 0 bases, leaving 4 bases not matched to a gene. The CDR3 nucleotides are TGTGCCAGCAGTTTCATACAGGGGTACCAAGAGACCCAGTACTTC. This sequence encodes CASSFIQGYQETQYF.

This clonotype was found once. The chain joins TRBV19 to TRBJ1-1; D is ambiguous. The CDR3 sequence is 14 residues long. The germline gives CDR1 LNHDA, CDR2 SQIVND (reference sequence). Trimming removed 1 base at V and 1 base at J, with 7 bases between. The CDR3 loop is CASSIGPWNTEAFF. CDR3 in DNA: TGTGCCAGTAGTATAGGACCCTGGAACACTGAAGCTTTCTTT.

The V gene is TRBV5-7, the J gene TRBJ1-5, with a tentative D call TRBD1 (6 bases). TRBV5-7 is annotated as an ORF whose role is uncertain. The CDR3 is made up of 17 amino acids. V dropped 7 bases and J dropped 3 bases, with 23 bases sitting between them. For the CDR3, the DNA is TGTGCCAGCTCACACCGATACTATACAGGGTACAATCAGCCCCAGCATTTT. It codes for CASSHRYYTGYNQPQHF.

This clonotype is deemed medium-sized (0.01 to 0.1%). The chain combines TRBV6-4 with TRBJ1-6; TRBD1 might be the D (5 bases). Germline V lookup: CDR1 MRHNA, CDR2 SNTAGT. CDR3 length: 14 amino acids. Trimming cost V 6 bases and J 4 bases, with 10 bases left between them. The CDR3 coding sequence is TGTGCCAGCAGGGACACAGGTTATAATTCACCCCTCCACTTT. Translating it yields CASRDTGYNSPLHF.

The chain's CDR3 is CSAREVGQGIDTQYF. The CDR3 DNA follows: TGCAGTGCTAGAGAGGTTGGACAAGGAATAGATACGCAGTATTTT. The rearrangement uses TRBV20-1 and TRBJ2-3; a weak D match, TRBD1 (5 bases). This CDR3 comprises 15 residues. Germline values: CDR1 DFQATT, CDR2 SNEGSKA (reference sequence). The V gene lost 0 bases and the J gene lost 5 bases, with 15 bases spanning the gap.

CDR3 DNA: TGTGCCAGCAGCGTAGCTCTAGCGGGAAGGCCAGGCACAGATACGCAGTATTTT. Amino acid sequence: CASSVALAGRPGTDTQYF. V gene TRBV9 combines with J gene TRBJ2-3; 9 bases are shared with TRBD2. This CDR3 has 18 residues. Per the germline V gene, CDR1 is SGDLS and CDR2 is YYNGEE. J lost 1 base, V lost 0 bases, and 9 bases had no gene match. The entire variable domain, with the rest obtained from reference TRBV9 and TRBJ2-3, is as follows: DSGVTQTPKHLITATGQRVTLRCSPRSGDLSVYWYQQSLDQGLQFLIQYYNGEERAKGNILERFSAQQFPDLHSELNLSSLELGDSALYFCASSVALAGRPGTDTQYFGPGTRLTVL.

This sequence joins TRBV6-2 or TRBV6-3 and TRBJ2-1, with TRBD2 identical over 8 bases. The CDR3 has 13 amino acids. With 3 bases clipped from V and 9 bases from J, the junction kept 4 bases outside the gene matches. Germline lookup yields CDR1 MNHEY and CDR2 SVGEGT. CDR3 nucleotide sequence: TGTGCCAGCAGTTATTTTCGGGAGGGTGAGCAGTTCTTC. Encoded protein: CASSYFREGEQFF.

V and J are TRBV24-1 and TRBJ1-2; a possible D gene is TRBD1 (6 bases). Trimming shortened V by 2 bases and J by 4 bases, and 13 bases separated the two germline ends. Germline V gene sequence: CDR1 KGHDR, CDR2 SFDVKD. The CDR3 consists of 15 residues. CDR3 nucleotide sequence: TGTGCCACCAGTGATTCGGCGGAAGGGGGCTATGGCTACACCTTC. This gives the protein CATSDSAEGGYGYTF.

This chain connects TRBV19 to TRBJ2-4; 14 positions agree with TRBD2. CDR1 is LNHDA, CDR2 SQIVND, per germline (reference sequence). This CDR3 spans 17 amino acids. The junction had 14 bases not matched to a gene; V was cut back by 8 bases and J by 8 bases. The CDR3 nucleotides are TGTGCCAGTCGAACACCACAGGGACTAGCGGGAGCGTACATTCAGTACTTC. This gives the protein CASRTPQGLAGAYIQYF.

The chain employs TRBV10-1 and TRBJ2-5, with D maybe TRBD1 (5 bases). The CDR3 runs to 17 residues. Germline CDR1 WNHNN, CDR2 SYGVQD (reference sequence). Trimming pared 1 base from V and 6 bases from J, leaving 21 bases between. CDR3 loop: CASSEFATRKGCKTQYF. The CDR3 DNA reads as TGCGCCAGCAGTGAGTTTGCGACCCGAAAGGGGTGCAAGACCCAGTACTTC.

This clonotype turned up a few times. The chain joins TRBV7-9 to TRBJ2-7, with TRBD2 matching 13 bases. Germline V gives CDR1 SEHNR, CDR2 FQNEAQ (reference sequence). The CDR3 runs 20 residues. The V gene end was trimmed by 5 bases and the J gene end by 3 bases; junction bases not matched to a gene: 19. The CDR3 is CASSPLENPGTSGVHYEQYF. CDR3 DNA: TGTGCCAGCAGCCCTTTAGAAAACCCCGGGACTAGCGGGGTTCACTACGAGCAGTACTTC.

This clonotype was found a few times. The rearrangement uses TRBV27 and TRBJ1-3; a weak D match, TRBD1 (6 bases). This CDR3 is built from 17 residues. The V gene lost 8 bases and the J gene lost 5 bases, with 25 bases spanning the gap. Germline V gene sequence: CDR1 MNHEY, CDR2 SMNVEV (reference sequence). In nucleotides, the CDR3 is TGTGCCAGCTCCCCGGGGCGGGGGGCGCAATTCAGAAACACCATATATTTT. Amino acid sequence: CASSPGRGAQFRNTIYF.

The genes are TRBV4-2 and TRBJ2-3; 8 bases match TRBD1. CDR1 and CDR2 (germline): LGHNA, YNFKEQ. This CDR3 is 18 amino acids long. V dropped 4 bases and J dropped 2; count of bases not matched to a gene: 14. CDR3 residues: CASSPNLDRGIFTDTQYF. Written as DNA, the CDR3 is TGTGCCAGCAGCCCGAATTTAGACAGGGGCATTTTCACAGATACGCAGTATTTT.

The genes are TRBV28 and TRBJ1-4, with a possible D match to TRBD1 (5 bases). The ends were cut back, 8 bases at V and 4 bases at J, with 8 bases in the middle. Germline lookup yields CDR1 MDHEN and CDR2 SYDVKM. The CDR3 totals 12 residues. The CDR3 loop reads CASGRGNEKLFF. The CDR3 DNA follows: TGTGCCAGCGGAAGGGGTAATGAAAAACTGTTTTTT.

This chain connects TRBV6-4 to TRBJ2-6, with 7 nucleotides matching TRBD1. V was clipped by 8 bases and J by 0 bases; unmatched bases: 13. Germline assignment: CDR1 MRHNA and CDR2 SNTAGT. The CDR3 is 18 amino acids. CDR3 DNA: TGTGCCAGCTCCCCTAACCACAGGGGTCCCTCTGGGGCCAACGTCCTGACTTTC. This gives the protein CASSPNHRGPSGANVLTF.

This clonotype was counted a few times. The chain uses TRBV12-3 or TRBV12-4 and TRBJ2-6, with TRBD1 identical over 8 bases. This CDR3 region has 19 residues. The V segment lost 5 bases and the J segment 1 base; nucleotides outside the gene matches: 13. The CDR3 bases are TGTGCCAGCAGTGTGACTTATGGACAGGGCGCTTCTGGGGCCAACGTCCTGACTTTC. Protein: CASSVTYGQGASGANVLTF.

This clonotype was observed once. The CDR3 coding sequence is TGTGCCATCCAGGGTTCCTGGGGCGAGCAGTACTTC. Translation: CAIQGSWGEQYF. The genes are TRBV24-1 and TRBJ2-7; D possibly corresponds to TRBD1 (5 bases). This CDR3 spans 12 amino acids. The germline gives CDR1 KGHDR, CDR2 SFDVKD. The ends were cut back, 11 bases at V and 6 bases at J, with 16 bases in the middle.

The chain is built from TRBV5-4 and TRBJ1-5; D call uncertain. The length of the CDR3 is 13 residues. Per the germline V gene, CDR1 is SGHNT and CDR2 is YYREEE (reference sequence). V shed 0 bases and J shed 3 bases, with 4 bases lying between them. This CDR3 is CASSLDLNQPQHF. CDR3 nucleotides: TGTGCCAGCAGCTTGGACCTCAATCAGCCCCAGCATTTT.

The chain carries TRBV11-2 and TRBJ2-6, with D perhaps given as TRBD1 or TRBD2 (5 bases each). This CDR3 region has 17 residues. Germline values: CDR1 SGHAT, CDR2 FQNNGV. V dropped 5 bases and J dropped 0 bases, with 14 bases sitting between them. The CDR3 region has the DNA TGTGCCAGCAGCCGGGGTTGGGGCTTCTCTGGGGCCAACGTCCTGACTTTC. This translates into CASSRGWGFSGANVLTF.

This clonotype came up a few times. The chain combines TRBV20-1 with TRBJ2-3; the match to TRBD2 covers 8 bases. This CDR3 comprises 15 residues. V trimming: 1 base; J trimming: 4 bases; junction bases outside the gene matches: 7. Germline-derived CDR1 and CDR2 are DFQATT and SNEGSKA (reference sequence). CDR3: CSARAGGPVSDTQYF. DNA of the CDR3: TGCAGTGCTAGAGCGGGAGGGCCGGTTTCAGATACGCAGTATTTT.

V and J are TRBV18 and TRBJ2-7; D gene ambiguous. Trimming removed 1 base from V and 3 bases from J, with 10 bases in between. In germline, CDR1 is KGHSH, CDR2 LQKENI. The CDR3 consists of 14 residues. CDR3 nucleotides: TGTGCCAGCTCACCACGGGAAGTAGACTACGAGCAGTACTTC. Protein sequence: CASSPREVDYEQYF.